The 14 T cell receptor beta chains given below trace back to one sample, sequenced in a study of blood T cell repertoires in COVID-19. Produced via immunoSEQ multiplex PCR; TCRdb's table is partial and in-frame only. The table lists about 380,000 clones, 88% of them singletons. Sequenced input: PBMCs or T cells enriched from blood (not recorded which). The receptor source for this set is a woman aged 18-29 years who had recovered from COVID-19.

The chain couples TRBV30 to TRBJ2-7; D unresolved. The germline V and J ends were trimmed by 5 bases and 9 bases, with 11 bases remaining between them. The germline V gene has CDR1 GTSNPN and CDR2 SVGIG (reference sequence). The CDR3 runs to 10 residues. Here the CDR3 DNA reads TGTGCCTGGGGTTTCGGCGGGCAGTACTTC. It codes for CAWGFGGQYF.

A single count supports this clone. Sequence at one end of the junction differs from germline and may be a read error. The chain combines TRBV6-1 with TRBJ2-2; a possible D gene is TRBD2 (6 bases). The CDR3 contains 13 residues. Germline-derived CDR1 and CDR2 are MNHNS and SASEGT. The CDR3: CASREGEAGELFF. DNA for the CDR3: TGTGCCAGCAGAGAAGGGGAGGCCGGGGAGCTGTTTTTT.

The chain couples TRBV4-3 to TRBJ1-2; TRBD1 aligns across 10 bases. The CDR3 has 14 amino acids. Germline CDR1 is LGHNA and CDR2 is YSLEER. The trim removed 3 bases at V and 6 bases at J, leaving 4 bases unmatched. CDR3 loop: CASSHRQGADGYTF. The CDR3 bases are TGCGCCAGCAGCCACAGACAGGGGGCAGATGGCTACACCTTC.

The chain couples TRBV5-6 to TRBJ2-3; 11 bases are a match to TRBD2. Germline CDR1 is SGHDT and CDR2 is YYEEEE. The junction had 11 bases not matched to a gene; V was cut back by 3 bases and J by 2 bases. This CDR3 has 18 residues. CDR3: CASSSLAGGSAYTDTQYF. The CDR3 DNA reads TGTGCCAGCAGCTCCTTAGCGGGGGGGTCAGCTTACACAGATACGCAGTATTTT.

The genes are TRBV7-9 and TRBJ1-4; D perhaps matches TRBD1 (5 bases). This CDR3 contains 16 residues. CDR1 and CDR2 (germline): SEHNR, FQNEAQ (reference sequence). V was cut by 4 bases and J by 0 bases, with 12 bases left in between. In DNA form, the CDR3 reads TGTGCCAGCAGCTATGTAGGAGGGGCAACTAATGAAAAACTGTTTTTT. It codes for CASSYVGGATNEKLFF. Complete variable domain (other parts from reference TRBV7-9 and TRBJ1-4): DTGVSQNPRHKITKRGQNVTFRCDPISEHNRLYWYRQTLGQGPEFLTYFQNEAQLEKSRLLSDRFSAERPKGSFSTLEIQRTEQGDSAMYLCASSYVGGATNEKLFFGSGTQLSVL.

This clone was recorded once. The CDR3 DNA is TGTGCCAGCAGTGGGCGGGGTCACTCTGGAAACACCATATATTTT. Translation gives CASSGRGHSGNTIYF. This sequence joins TRBV25-1 and TRBJ1-3; D not certain. CDR3 length equals 15 residues. Germline CDR1 is MGHDK and CDR2 is SYGVNS. Trimming took 4 bases from V and 0 from J, leaving 10 bases between them.

The chain uses TRBV9 and TRBJ2-7, with 9 bases aligning to TRBD2. The V gene end was trimmed by 2 bases and the J gene end by 7 bases; junction bases not matched to a gene: 7. CDR1 and CDR2 (germline): SGDLS, YYNGEE. This CDR3 has 14 residues. The CDR3: CASSVGLAAREQYF. CDR3 nucleotide sequence: TGTGCCAGCAGCGTGGGACTAGCCGCGAGGGAGCAGTACTTC. The variable domain in full, with the rest retrieved from reference TRBV9 and TRBJ2-7, is DSGVTQTPKHLITATGQRVTLRCSPRSGDLSVYWYQQSLDQGLQFLIQYYNGEERAKGNILERFSAQQFPDLHSELNLSSLELGDSALYFCASSVGLAAREQYFGPGTRLTVT.

V gene TRBV27 combines with J gene TRBJ2-5; D call uncertain. The V gene's germline CDR1 is MNHEY and CDR2 SMNVEV (reference sequence). V was clipped by 6 bases and J by 5 bases, with 19 bases between them. The CDR3 spans 15 residues. CDR3 protein: CASSPVVVNSETQYF. CDR3 bases: TGTGCCAGCAGCCCCGTCGTGGTCAACTCGGAGACCCAGTACTTC.

V is TRBV6-6 and J is TRBJ2-7, with 7 bases that match TRBD1. Germline V gene data show CDR1 as MNHNY and CDR2 as SVGAGI (reference sequence). CDR3 length equals 14 residues. V trimming: 6 bases; J trimming: 2 bases; junction bases outside the gene matches: 7. For the CDR3, the DNA is TGTGCCAGCAGACCAAAGACAGGGACCTACGAGCAGTACTTC. Protein sequence: CASRPKTGTYEQYF.

The rearrangement links TRBV7-9 to TRBJ2-7, with D maybe TRBD1 (6 bases). V gave up 5 bases and J gave up 6 bases, with 17 bases separating them. CDR1 and CDR2 (germline): SEHNR, FQNEAQ (reference sequence). The length of the CDR3 is 14 residues. In DNA form, the CDR3 reads TGTGCCAGCAGCCGAAGATTCGACAGGTCCGAGCAGTACTTC. Protein: CASSRRFDRSEQYF.

The chain uses TRBV10-3 and TRBJ1-1; TRBD1 agrees at 10 bases. Trimming removed 6 bases from V and 2 bases from J; junction bases left unmatched: 6. The CDR3 has 15 residues. The germline CDR1 and CDR2 sequences are ENHRY and SYGVKD. CDR3 region: CAISGTGVFNTEAFF. The CDR3 nucleotides are TGTGCCATCAGCGGGACAGGGGTGTTCAACACTGAAGCTTTCTTT.

Turning to this clone: Within the sample, other DNA sequences also encode this same CDR3. The V and J genes are TRBV19 and TRBJ2-7; the match to TRBD2 covers 11 bases. With V trimmed by 5 bases and J by 2 bases, 5 bases remained unmatched. Germline CDR1 and CDR2: LNHDA and SQIVND (reference sequence). The CDR3 is 15 amino acids. The CDR3 nucleotides read TGTGCCAGTAGTCCAGGGACTAGCGGAACCTACGAGCAGTACTTC. Translating it yields CASSPGTSGTYEQYF.

The gene calls are TRBV7-3 and TRBJ2-3; D call uncertain. V was trimmed by 7 bases and J by 0 bases, leaving 5 bases between them. This CDR3 has 12 amino acids. Germline V gives CDR1 SGHTA, CDR2 FQGTGA. CDR3 DNA sequence: TGTGCCAGCACTTCTAGCACAGATACGCAGTATTTT. Amino acids: CASTSSTDTQYF.

The CDR3 region is CASTLSGGAETQYF. The DNA for the CDR3 is TGTGCCAGCACCCTTAGCGGGGGGGCAGAGACCCAGTACTTC. The J gene is TRBJ2-5, the V gene TRBV7-9; TRBD2 matches 11 bases. The CDR3 contains 14 residues. With 7 bases clipped from V and 4 bases from J, the junction kept 5 bases outside the gene matches. Germline assignment: CDR1 SEHNR and CDR2 FQNEAQ (reference sequence).